The 26 T cell receptor beta chains below come from one sample, sequenced in a study of shared clonotypes between healthy human individuals. Clones were sequenced by immunoSEQ multiplex PCR, and TCRdb holds only the in-frame ones, with some missing. Seen here are about 2 million clones, approximately 95% observed once, and the top ten hold more than 0.95%. Only CD45RO-negative cells positively selected for CCR7 counted as naive CD8 cells, so terminally differentiated effector memory CD45RA+ cells were excluded. Sequencing used naive CD8+ T cells sorted from blood. The receptors were gathered from a man between 18 and 29 years old in good health.

This rearrangement joins TRBV6-5 to TRBJ2-7; 9 bases align to TRBD2. The CDR3 totals 15 residues. V was clipped by 6 bases and J by 3 bases; unmatched bases: 9. The germline V gene has CDR1 MNHEY and CDR2 SVGAGI. In nucleotides, the CDR3 is TGTGCCAGCAGCCCTGGGACTAGCCCTTTCTACGAGCAGTACTTC. Its protein product is CASSPGTSPFYEQYF.

The V call is TRBV7-8, the J call TRBJ1-2; the D is unclear. V lost 3 bases to trimming and J lost 4 bases, with 9 bases between them. The length of the CDR3 is 13 residues. Germline assignment: CDR1 SGHVS and CDR2 FQNEAQ. This CDR3 is CASSLSGAYGYTF. CDR3 nucleotide sequence: TGTGCCAGCAGCTTGTCAGGAGCCTATGGCTACACCTTC.

The CDR3 spells CASRLGTSTNEKLFF. CDR3 nucleotides: TGTGCCAGTCGGTTGGGGACCTCAACTAATGAAAAACTGTTTTTT. The chain has TRBV19 and TRBJ1-4; possible D gene TRBD1, 5 bases. Per the germline V gene, CDR1 is LNHDA and CDR2 is SQIVND (reference sequence). The CDR3 consists of 15 residues. V lost 8 bases and J 0 bases, leaving 13 bases between the germline ends. The full variable domain, in which reference TRBV19 and TRBJ1-4 provide the parts outside the CDR3, is DGGITQSPKYLFRKEGQNVTLSCEQNLNHDAMYWYRQDPGQGLRLIYYSQIVNDFQKGDIAEGYSVSREKKESFPLTVTSAQKNPTAFYLCASRLGTSTNEKLFFGSGTQLSVL.

A remark on this clone: Additional DNA sequences in this sample encode the identical CDR3. The rearrangement joins TRBV7-2 to TRBJ2-7; D unclear. Germline V gives CDR1 SGHTA, CDR2 FQGNSA. Deletions cut 1 base from V and 3 bases from J, with 4 bases between. The CDR3 runs to 12 residues. The CDR3 sequence is CASSLVVYEQYF. The CDR3 bases are TGTGCCAGCAGCTTAGTTGTCTACGAGCAGTACTTC.

V gene TRBV4-1 combines with J gene TRBJ1-2, with D tentatively TRBD1 (5 bases). CDR3 length: 15 amino acids. V lost 3 bases and J 5 bases, leaving 16 bases between the germline ends. In germline, CDR1 is MGHRA, CDR2 YSYEKL. CDR3 in DNA: TGCGCCAGCAGCCAGGGAGGGGCTGGACTTTATGGCTACACCTTC. As protein: CASSQGGAGLYGYTF.

The V call is TRBV27, the J call TRBJ2-7, with 12 bases fitting TRBD1. The CDR3 covers 18 residues. Germline V gives CDR1 MNHEY, CDR2 SMNVEV (reference sequence). After removal of 6 bases from V and 5 bases from J, the junction contained 17 bases not matched to a gene. DNA of the CDR3: TGTGCCAGCAGCGTAATTTCCCCCAGGGGACAGGGGGCAGACGAGCAGTACTTC. It is translated as CASSVISPRGQGADEQYF.

Only one count was recorded for this clone. The genes are TRBV2 and TRBJ1-1, with D unclear. V was trimmed by 4 bases and J by 6 bases, leaving 15 bases between them. CDR1 is SNHLY, CDR2 FYNNEI, per germline. The CDR3 covers 14 residues. The CDR3 spells CASSGFEGGAEAFF. For the CDR3, the DNA is TGTGCCAGCAGTGGATTCGAGGGTGGAGCTGAAGCTTTCTTT.

This chain connects TRBV9 to TRBJ1-1, with D unresolved. The CDR3 spans 13 residues. Germline CDR1 SGDLS, CDR2 YYNGEE. The V end was cut by 0 bases, the J end by 10 bases, with 13 bases between. The DNA for the CDR3 is TGTGCCAGCAGCGTAGGGCCGGGTTCCGGAGCTTTCTTT. Its translation is CASSVGPGSGAFF. Together with reference TRBV9 and TRBJ1-1, the CDR3 gives the full variable domain: DSGVTQTPKHLITATGQRVTLRCSPRSGDLSVYWYQQSLDQGLQFLIQYYNGEERAKGNILERFSAQQFPDLHSELNLSSLELGDSALYFCASSVGPGSGAFFGQGTRLTVV.

The chain combines TRBV30 with TRBJ1-1; D uncertain. The CDR3 consists of 13 residues. Looked up from germline, CDR1 is GTSNPN and CDR2 is SVGIG (reference sequence). V was pared by 3 bases and J by 1 base, with 9 bases between. The CDR3 is CAWRAGWNTEAFF. CDR3 DNA sequence: TGTGCCTGGAGAGCGGGATGGAACACTGAAGCTTTCTTT.

As DNA, the CDR3 is TGTGCCAGCAGCTTAGAGTGGTCCTACGAGCAGTACTTC. Its translation is CASSLEWSYEQYF. This chain connects TRBV11-2 to TRBJ2-7; no definite D call. The V end lost 0 bases, the J end lost 1 base, and 4 bases lay between the germline ends. CDR3 length equals 13 residues. Germline CDR1 is SGHAT and CDR2 is FQNNGV.

The chain carries TRBV4-1 and TRBJ1-5; weak D call: TRBD1 (5 bases). The length of the CDR3 is 15 residues. V shed 2 bases and J shed 0 bases, with 8 bases lying between them. CDR1 and CDR2 from the germline V gene are MGHRA and YSYEKL. The CDR3 is CASSQQGSSNQPQHF. CDR3 DNA: TGCGCCAGCAGCCAACAGGGTTCTAGCAATCAGCCCCAGCATTTT.

The chain recombines TRBV5-4 with TRBJ2-7, with 10 bases that match TRBD1. Germline-derived CDR1 and CDR2 are SGHNT and YYREEE (reference sequence). The V segment lost 2 bases and the J segment 4 bases; nucleotides outside the gene matches: 9. The CDR3 has 16 amino acids. The CDR3 protein is CASSLTPGQGIYEQYF. The CDR3 bases are TGTGCCAGCAGCTTAACACCGGGACAGGGGATTTACGAGCAGTACTTC.

The chain recombines TRBV9 with TRBJ2-7; D may be TRBD1 or TRBD2 (5 bases each). This CDR3 spans 14 amino acids. CDR1 is SGDLS, CDR2 YYNGEE, per germline. Trimming took 3 bases from V and 2 from J, leaving 12 bases between them. DNA for the CDR3: TGTGCCAGCAGCGGCCGGGACGGGACCTACGAGCAGTACTTC. It specifies CASSGRDGTYEQYF. Full variable domain (outside the CDR3, taken from reference TRBV9 and TRBJ2-7): DSGVTQTPKHLITATGQRVTLRCSPRSGDLSVYWYQQSLDQGLQFLIQYYNGEERAKGNILERFSAQQFPDLHSELNLSSLELGDSALYFCASSGRDGTYEQYFGPGTRLTVT.

This CDR3 is CASSLGRYFETQYF. The DNA of the CDR3 is TGTGCCAGCAGCTTAGGGCGATACTTTGAGACCCAGTACTTC. The chain joins TRBV7-6 to TRBJ2-5; D unclear. The CDR3 consists of 14 residues. V lost 1 base to trimming and J lost 5 bases, with 11 bases between them. The germline gives CDR1 SGHVS, CDR2 FNYEAQ.

The V call is TRBV4-1, the J call TRBJ2-7, with D perhaps assigned TRBD1 or TRBD2 (5 bases each). The CDR3 extends over 15 amino acids. Per germline, CDR1 MGHRA and CDR2 YSYEKL. Trimming took 4 bases from V and 3 from J, leaving 16 bases between them. CDR3 DNA: TGCGCCAGCAGCCCCAGGGCGGGTGGTGACTACGAGCAGTACTTC. Its protein product is CASSPRAGGDYEQYF.

This chain links TRBV19 with TRBJ1-2, with 7 bases that match TRBD1. The CDR3 runs 13 residues. From germline, CDR1 is LNHDA and CDR2 SQIVND (reference sequence). V lost 5 bases and J lost 3; bases outside the gene matches: 3. In nucleotides, the CDR3 is TGTGCCAGTAGTCGACAGGGCTACTATGGCTACACCTTC. Protein product: CASSRQGYYGYTF.

The chain carries TRBV19 and TRBJ2-1; no clear D. The germline V gene has CDR1 LNHDA and CDR2 SQIVND (reference sequence). Trimming stripped 6 bases from V and 4 bases from J, with 10 bases between. The CDR3 loop spans 13 amino acids. The CDR3 protein is CASSRILYNEQFF. For the CDR3, the DNA is TGTGCCAGTAGCAGGATTTTATACAATGAGCAGTTCTTC. Using reference TRBV19 and TRBJ2-1 for the parts outside the CDR3, the full variable domain is DGGITQSPKYLFRKEGQNVTLSCEQNLNHDAMYWYRQDPGQGLRLIYYSQIVNDFQKGDIAEGYSVSREKKESFPLTVTSAQKNPTAFYLCASSRILYNEQFFGPGTRLTVL.

This clone was counted once. This sequence joins TRBV5-1 and TRBJ2-1; TRBD2 matches at 7 bases. V dropped 3 bases and J dropped 7; count of bases not matched to a gene: 1. CDR3 length: 12 amino acids. The germline gives CDR1 SGHRS, CDR2 YFSETQ. CDR3 in amino acids: CASSWGLNEQFF. As DNA, the CDR3 is TGCGCCAGCAGCTGGGGACTAAATGAGCAGTTCTTC.

The DNA of the CDR3 is TGTGCCAGCAGCACGACTAGCGGGGGAGAGCAGTTCTTC. Translation gives CASSTTSGGEQFF. The rearrangement joins TRBV7-9 to TRBJ2-1, with 12 positions matching TRBD2. Trimming at V came to 5 bases and at J to 10 bases, leaving 3 bases not matched to a gene. The CDR3 has 13 amino acids. Germline CDR1 and CDR2: SEHNR and FQNEAQ (reference sequence).

The CDR3: CSVGLAGGDSYNEQFF. CDR3 DNA sequence: TGCAGCGTTGGCCTAGCGGGAGGGGACTCCTACAATGAGCAGTTCTTC. The genes are TRBV29-1 and TRBJ2-1, with 12 bases matching TRBD2. The CDR3 loop spans 16 amino acids. CDR1 and CDR2 from the germline V gene are SQVTM and ANQGSEA. J gave up 0 bases and V 4 bases, and 4 bases lay outside the gene matches.

The chain recombines TRBV27 with TRBJ1-4, with unresolved D. V lost 3 bases and J lost 0, with 8 bases in between. This CDR3 has 15 residues. Germline V CDR1 and CDR2: MNHEY, SMNVEV (reference sequence). The CDR3 is CASSLEAATNEKLFF. Here the CDR3 DNA reads TGTGCCAGCAGTTTGGAGGCCGCAACTAATGAAAAACTGTTTTTT.

The V call is TRBV21-1, the J call TRBJ2-4; the DNA was not compared with TRBD1, the D call given in the table. TRBV21-1 counts as a pseudogene. The CDR3 has 16 amino acids. The CDR3 nucleotides are TGTGCCAGCAGCAAAGATTACAGGGCGGTCAAAAACATTCAGTACTTC. This translates into CASSKDYRAVKNIQYF.

Comment on this clone: Other DNA sequences in the sample encode the same CDR3. This sequence joins TRBV5-1 and TRBJ1-1; 7 bases agree with TRBD1. The CDR3 runs 12 residues. With 4 bases clipped from V and 6 bases from J, the junction kept 3 bases outside the gene matches. From germline, CDR1 is SGHRS and CDR2 YFSETQ. The CDR3 DNA reads TGCGCCAGCAGCCCAGGGGGGGCTGAAGCTTTCTTT. Protein sequence: CASSPGGAEAFF.

CDR3 nucleotide sequence: TGTGCCAGCAGTTACTCGGAGGGACAGGCATCACCCCTCCACTTT. Translated: CASSYSEGQASPLHF. This chain joins TRBV6-6 and TRBJ1-6, with 8 nucleotides matching TRBD1. J was trimmed by 10 bases and V by 0 bases; bases with no gene match: 5. This CDR3 has 15 amino acids. The germline V gene encodes CDR1 MNHNY and CDR2 SVGAGI (reference sequence).

Notes on this clone: The sample holds other DNA sequences that translate to the same CDR3. The chain links TRBV4-1 to TRBJ2-7; D is possibly TRBD1 or TRBD2 (5 bases each). The CDR3 length is 15 residues. V lost 6 bases and J 0 bases, leaving 15 bases between the germline ends. CDR1 is MGHRA and CDR2 is YSYEKL in the germline V gene. The CDR3 sequence: CASSPGTGSSYEQYF. DNA for the CDR3: TGCGCCAGCAGTCCCGGGACGGGGAGCTCCTACGAGCAGTACTTC.

The chain carries TRBV28 and TRBJ1-5; D is uncertain. Germline V CDR1 and CDR2: MDHEN, SYDVKM. Trimming took off 1 base at V and 3 bases at J, with 7 bases between the two ends. The length of the CDR3 is 14 residues. The CDR3 DNA reads TGTGCCAGCAGTTTATCGGCCTTCAATCAGCCCCAGCATTTT. Residues: CASSLSAFNQPQHF.